This section outlines one T cell receptor beta chain sequence together with its context. This receptor's antigen is unknown. Base quality data are lacking; no much larger clone is found one base away. This sample is drawn from a study of blood T cell repertoires in COVID-19 (dated by TCRdb to the early 2020s). Concerning the study at large: Samples covering the acute and convalescent phases of COVID-19 were provided by collaborators in the United States, Italy and Spain. The material from the prospective study consisted of cDNA or gDNA derived from T cells, B-cell-depleted T cells, or PBMCs. The dataset comprised deeply sampled blood TCRbeta repertoires from subjects exposed to, actively infected with, or recovered from COVID-19. The repertoires were released in a freely available public database intended as a resource for research on the immune response to SARS-CoV-2. Samples were obtained from the ongoing ImmuneRACE study (first 160 participants) and from 1,200 or so subjects provided by 6 global collaborators. Sample metadata almost always included a de-identified subject ID, COVID-19 status, age in years and sex. Where available, HLA class I and class II types were obtained from metadata supplied by the sample provider rather than from assay-based typing.

Overall results and qualifications from the work: Clinical and demographic metadata were provided uncurated, with the amount varying by source and participant.

TCRbeta CDR3 regions were amplified from genomic DNA by means of the immunoSEQ Assay, a bias-controlled multiplex PCR. The study's own analysis went as follows. The number of nucleated cells in each sample was estimated by amplification of reference gene primers within the assay. Sequence reads were collapsed and filtered to measure the absolute abundance of every unique TCRbeta CDR3 rearrangement. For each sample, productive Simpson clonality was calculated as the square root of Simpson's diversity index over productive rearrangements. Not all clones reach the TCRdb copy of this immuneACCESS table, which keeps in-frame sequences only. Checked studies attribute under half of the gap to unresolved V genes and leave the rest unexplained. V and J calls and clone size are copied from that table; D and trimming were computed from the DNA. The sample records 35,000 to 45,000 clones, 92% of which are singletons. About a tenth of the sample belongs to the ten largest clones.

Reading from cysteine to phenylalanine, the CDR3 counts 14 amino acids. This entry keeps only the CDR3 DNA: 42 bases, framed from base 1. The germline V gene yields SGHRS for CDR1 and YFSETQ for CDR2. V was cut back by 4 bases and J by 5 bases, leaving a gap of 16 bases between them. Collaborating institutions collected whole blood in K2EDTA tubes following their own protocols. For TCRbeta analysis, collaborators shipped samples as frozen whole blood, isolated PBMCs, or DNA extracted from either of those sample types. The sequence links TRBV5-1 to TRBJ2-7; matching of 6 bases hints at TRBD2 as the D gene. This receptor was identified in a man in his fifties with active COVID-19. The material sequenced was peripheral blood. The sequenced DNA is TGCGCCAGCAGCCTTCTAGCGCCACGGGACGAGCAGTACTTC. This codes for CASSLLAPRDEQYF.